This TCR beta chain was recovered during a study of cytomegalovirus exposure and HLA in healthy donors listed by TCRdb under 2017. As for the study more broadly: An earlier analysis of 587 of the donors reported 250 to 350 Gb of sequence data and 100 million to 120 million unique TCR beta sequences obtained from about 179 million T cells. Roughly 290 gigabases of sequencing data and around 90 million unique TCR sequences made up an early release that covered nearly 650 HLA-typed donors. The genetic ancestry cluster associated with self-reported Caucasian donors included 81% of the approximately 410 genotyped donors. The study was designed to test whether signatures of past pathogen exposure could be identified by cataloging public T cell receptors. The T cell repertoires of 550 to 850 subjects were profiled by immunosequencing and related to cytomegalovirus serostatus. A separate validation cohort of roughly 110 different subjects was used in addition to the 666-subject first cohort. To predict cytomegalovirus infection status, the study brought together high-throughput TCR immunosequencing, statistical association of individual TCRs with disease status, and machine learning. To study patterns of TCR occurrence, a later analysis re-analyzed previously published TCR beta repertoires from around 670 donors and added high-resolution HLA genotyping. Rather than drawing on any new phenotypic data, the later analysis identified candidate immune exposures from TCR beta sequences and the way those sequences occurred across donors. In an earlier analysis of roughly 580 of the donors, high-throughput TCR beta sequencing was used to judge whether each TCR beta V gene segment behaved as functional or pseudogenic. Donor age, sex, ethnicity and CMV serostatus were compiled alongside the repertoire data. In a later genetic analysis, genome-wide SNP genotypes for 398 of the 666 donors were used, and that subset was treated as a discovery cohort. All discovery cohort repertoires had been generated on a single sequencing platform. HLA typing included class I and class II loci at four-digit resolution. The number of donors typed differed by locus, with about 629-630 for A, B, C, DRB1 and DQB1, around 560 for DQA1, 600 to 610 for DPA1, and 450 to 480 for DPB1. A handful of DR-DQ haplotypes were handled as single units for association and clustering because linkage in the cohort was strong. On average, 235,054 unique TCR beta nucleotide sequences were sequenced per donor among more than 350 genotyped donors of the cohort, with 15% to 20% of those sequences being non-productive.

In total, 500 to 700 healthy bone marrow donors made up the cohort. At the time of sampling, all cohort members were nominally healthy, though unrecorded immune exposures were likely present. The donor was CMV seropositive and belonged to the group of 250 to 300 seropositive cohort members. Each donor provided a peripheral blood sample, and peripheral blood mononuclear cells were used for TCR beta sequencing. The Qiagen DNeasy Blood Extraction Kit was used to extract genomic DNA from the blood cell samples. The library was made by the immunoSEQ multiplex PCR assay. A mixture of 60 forward primers for TCR Vbeta segments and 13 reverse primers for TCR Jbeta segments was used in the multiplex PCR. Amplification of the CDR3 region of rearranged TCR beta genes was performed with a multiplex PCR assay on genomic DNA. Amplified TCR beta libraries were sequenced as 87-base-pair reads on the Illumina HiSeq System. From the authors' description of their analysis: Across the 670 or so repertoires, a later analysis counted approximately 83 million unique TCR beta chains, 9 million to 14 million of which were shared by at least two donors. A nearest-neighbor algorithm error-corrected the raw reads and collapsed the reads into unique sequences, merging closely related sequences to remove PCR and sequencing errors. Alignment of CDR3 sequences to IMGT reference sequences was used to assign V, D and J gene segments. Each retained sequence needed at least a six-nucleotide match to both a V gene segment and a J gene segment. A rearrangement counted as productive if the CDR3 had no stop codons and remained in frame with V and J, and every other rearrangement counted as non-productive. CDR3 was defined by IMGT convention, running from the second conserved V-encoded cysteine to the conserved J-encoded phenylalanine. The earlier analysis of about 500 of the donors excluded sequences that lacked an unambiguous match to a single V gene segment. An earlier analysis of fewer than 750 of the donors called V segments functional above 56.7% productive rearrangements and segregating when the between-donor standard deviation exceeded 5%. A statistical classification framework was built for diagnosing cytomegalovirus status from the catalog of TCR beta chain sequences. V and J gene assignment, in a later analysis, came from comparing TCR nucleotide sequences with IMGT/GENE-DB human TR gene sequences. Using the TCRdist pipeline, a later analysis assigned CDR3 sequences along with most-parsimonious VDJ recombination scenarios. In a later analysis, each TCR beta chain was defined by its CDR3 amino acid sequence together with its V-gene family, and reads lacking a unique V-gene family were excluded. To address suspected cross-contamination and a sequencing artifact, a later analysis removed 450 to 700 highly shared, low-generation-probability nucleotide sequences. In a later analysis, a clonal expansion index for each public chain was calculated from normalized within-repertoire ranks of inferred template counts. In a later analysis, generation probabilities were computed using a VDJ recombination model fitted to out-of-frame rearrangements, and the results were checked against IGoR. In a later analysis, hypergeometric tests were used to score TCR-TCR, TCR-HLA and TCR-CMV co-occurrence, with a repertoire-size bias correction applied to TCR pairs. False discovery rates were estimated in a later analysis by permuting HLA or CMV assignments 20 times. In a later analysis, co-occurring TCRs were grouped with DBSCAN, and TCRdist sequence similarity was added when clustering was performed within HLA-allele-positive subsets. Repertoires with fewer than 30,000 or more than 120,000 public chains, plus five repertoires with anomalous nucleotide sharing, were excluded from co-occurrence clustering. The immuneACCESS repertoire file appears here via TCRdb, limited to in-frame rearrangements. These files lack a portion of the clones; in checked studies, under half of the deficit traces to unresolved V genes, and the cause of the others is not known. For V, J and clone size, that table is used; D and trimming come from the DNA. Here the sample has 70,000 to 90,000 clones; about 66% occur a single time. 20% to 25% of the sample lies in the top ten.

This clone has a handful of counts. Its antigen has not been determined. One base away there is no much larger clone; base qualities are not given. The germline V gene encodes CDR1 GTSNPN and CDR2 SVGIG (reference sequence). Trimmed from V: 2 bases; trimmed from J: 4 bases; junction bases lacking a gene match: 5. The CDR3 holds 15 amino acids from the cysteine to the phenylalanine. Here the CDR3 DNA is all that survives: 45 bases in frame from base 1. General findings and caveats noted by the study authors: Linkage disequilibrium might explain the correlated functional status among segregating V segments, but an unknown experimental factor could not be excluded. While some public TCRs were present in many individuals, most TCR sequences turned up only very rarely across donors. According to a later genetic analysis, donors in an Asian-associated ancestry cluster had fewer N-insertions in productive TCRs than the approximately 690-donor mean. Most CMV-associated TCR beta chains appeared to be HLA-restricted in a later analysis, and the HLA associations seemed to be driven largely by CMV exposure. When HLA alleles, especially DR and DQ, strongly co-occurred, TCR associations were difficult to assign to individual alleles. In this cohort, only TCR beta chains were sequenced, and detectable features were limited by the absence of alpha or paired-chain data. Because counts were too low, seventeen rarely observed V segments, including chromosome 9 orphons, were left out of the earlier analysis of about 620 of the donors. Because HLA typing was missing for some donors at each locus, association tests included only the typed subset. Specific HLA alleles were associated with around 18,000 TCR beta sequences at a false discovery rate of 0.05 in a later analysis. Some IMGT-functional V segments, including TRBV6-2 and TRBV6-3, could not be told apart with the 87-base-pair reads, so those segments were excluded. In a later analysis, TCR association rates were found to vary across HLA loci, with the most associated TCRs seen for DRB1 alleles and the fewest for HLA-C alleles. According to a later analysis, parvovirus B19, influenza, CMV and Epstein-Barr virus appeared linked to several top co-occurrence clusters. An association between a missense DCLRE1C variant and V-gene and J-gene trimming of TCR beta chains was found in a later genetic analysis and replicated in an independent cohort. In the study, approximately 160 TCR beta chains were listed as associated with cytomegalovirus. It was suggested by the authors that the approach could potentially be generalized to other disease states and immunological phenotypes. Roughly uniform sequencing depth across donors was assumed in presence/absence analyses, although this assumption may not hold. A further reported finding was that TCR beta sequences accurately predicted the HLA-A and HLA-B alleles for most subjects in the first cohort. Cytomegalovirus status was reported to be diagnosed by the classifier with high specificity and sensitivity in both the original and validation cohorts. In an earlier analysis of about 540 of the donors, most TCR beta V segments were observed in productive rearrangements about 87% or about 30% of the time, broadly matching IMGT annotations. The only immune exposure information available for the cohort was CMV serostatus. In a later analysis, HLA-associated TCR beta chains showed more clonal expansion and lower generation probabilities than non-associated chains that were equally common. A cluster of highly shared sequence variants was judged likely to be a technical artifact of the sequencing pipeline. A few of the identified cytomegalovirus-associated TCR beta chains were confirmed in vitro to be specific for cytomegalovirus antigens.

The rearrangement joined TRBV30 to TRBJ2-2; 9 bases in between match TRBD1. The TCR comes from a middle-aged man in good health and CMV-seropositive. The sample consisted of PBMCs. The CDR3 region reads CAWSFRDRVTGELFF. The nucleotide sequence is given as TGTGCCTGGAGTTTCCGGGACAGGGTCACCGGGGAGCTGTTTTTT.